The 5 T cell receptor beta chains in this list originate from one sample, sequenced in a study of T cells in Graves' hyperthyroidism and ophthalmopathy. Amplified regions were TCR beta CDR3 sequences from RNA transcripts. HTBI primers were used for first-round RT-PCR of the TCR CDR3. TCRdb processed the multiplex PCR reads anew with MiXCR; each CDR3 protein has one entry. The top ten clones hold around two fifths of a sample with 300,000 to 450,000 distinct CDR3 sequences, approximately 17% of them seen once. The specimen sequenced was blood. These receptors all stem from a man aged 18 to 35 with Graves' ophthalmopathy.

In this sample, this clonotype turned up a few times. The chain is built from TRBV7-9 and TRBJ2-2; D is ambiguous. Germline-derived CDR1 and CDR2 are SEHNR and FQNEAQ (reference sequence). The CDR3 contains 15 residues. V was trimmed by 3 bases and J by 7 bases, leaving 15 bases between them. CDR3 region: CASSLSGLVGGELFF. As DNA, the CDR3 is TGTGCCAGCAGCTTGTCCGGTCTGGTGGGCGGGGAGCTGTTTTTT.

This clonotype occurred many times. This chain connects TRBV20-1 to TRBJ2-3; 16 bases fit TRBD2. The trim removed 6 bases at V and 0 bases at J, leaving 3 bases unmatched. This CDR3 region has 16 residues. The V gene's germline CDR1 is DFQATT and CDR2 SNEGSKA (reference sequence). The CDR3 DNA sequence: TGCAGTGCCGGGACTAGCGGGGGGGAGAGCACAGATACGCAGTATTTT. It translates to CSAGTSGGESTDTQYF.

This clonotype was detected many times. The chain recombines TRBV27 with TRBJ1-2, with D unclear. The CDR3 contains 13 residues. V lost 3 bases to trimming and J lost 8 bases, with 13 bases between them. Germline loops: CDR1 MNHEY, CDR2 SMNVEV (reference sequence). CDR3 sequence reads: CASSFGSTRGYTF. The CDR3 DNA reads TGTGCCAGCAGTTTCGGGTCGACTCGAGGCTACACCTTC.

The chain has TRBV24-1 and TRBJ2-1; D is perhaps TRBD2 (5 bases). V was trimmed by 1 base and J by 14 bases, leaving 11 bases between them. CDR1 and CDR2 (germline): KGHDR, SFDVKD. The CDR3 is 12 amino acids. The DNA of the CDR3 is TGTGCCACCAGTGATTTTGATATGAGGGAGTTCTTC. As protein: CATSDFDMREFF.

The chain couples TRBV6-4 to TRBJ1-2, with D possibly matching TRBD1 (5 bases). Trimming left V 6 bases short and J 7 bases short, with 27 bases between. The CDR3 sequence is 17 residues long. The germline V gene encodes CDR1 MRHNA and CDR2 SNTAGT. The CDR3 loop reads CASSVGSQGSGTVGYTF. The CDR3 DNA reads TGTGCCAGCAGCGTCGGGAGTCAGGGATCCGGAACAGTTGGCTACACCTTC.